The 3 T cell receptor beta chains below all came from one sample that was sequenced in a study of cytomegalovirus exposure and HLA in healthy donors. The PCR ran on 60 Vbeta and 13 Jbeta primers. TCRdb keeps only in-frame clones here, not all; method: immunoSEQ multiplex PCR. This repertoire shows around 64,000 clones, 75% to 80% found once; its top ten account for roughly 8%. The sequenced sample consisted of PBMCs. The receptors here all came from a man aged 18 to 30 in good health and CMV-seropositive.

This clone was seen more than once but under ten times. This specimen includes other DNA sequences encoding the same CDR3. This chain links TRBV30 with TRBJ1-5, with TRBD1 matching over 7 bases. CDR1 and CDR2 (germline): GTSNPN, SVGIG (reference sequence). V was clipped by 5 bases and J by 6 bases; unmatched bases: 7. This CDR3 comprises 13 residues. CDR3 DNA sequence: TGTGCCTGGGGCGACAGGGACGGTCAGCCCCAGCATTTT. Residues: CAWGDRDGQPQHF.

This clone has a handful of counts. The chain joins TRBV18 to TRBJ2-2; D is unclear. The V gene's germline CDR1 is KGHSH and CDR2 LQKENI. The V and J ends lost 1 base and 7 bases respectively, with 13 bases between them. CDR3 length equals 15 residues. The CDR3 DNA reads TGTGCCAGCTCACCACGGTCAAGCCCTAGCGGGGAGCTGTTTTTT. It yields the protein CASSPRSSPSGELFF.

The V gene is TRBV4-2, the J gene TRBJ2-1; 10 bases are shared with TRBD2. The CDR3 contains 15 residues. Germline V lookup: CDR1 LGHNA, CDR2 YNFKEQ. Trimming at V came to 1 base and at J to 9 bases, leaving 6 bases not matched to a gene. CDR3 DNA: TGTGCCAGCAGCCAAGGAGCGGGGGGGAAAGGTGAGCAGTTCTTC. Protein product: CASSQGAGGKGEQFF.